Listed below are T cell receptor beta chains from one sample, sequenced in a study of beta chain features in type 1 diabetes. Sequencing was performed with immunoSEQ multiplex PCR; in TCRdb, only in-frame clones are kept and a portion is missing. The sample lists 200,000 to 300,000 clones, over 12% occurring once. The sample consisted of naive CD4+ T cells from blood. The receptors come from a woman in her thirties or forties in good health. CDR3s include the opening cysteine and the closing phenylalanine or tryptophan. The D gene is left open where the match is weak. Size values are once, few and many counts, or a class for expanded clones, and some rows have none.

TRBJ2-1 TRBV5-1 TRBD1 - TGCGCCAGCAGCAAACTGGACAGGGGCTCCTACAATGAGCAGTTCTTC CASSKLDRGSYNEQFF
TRBJ2-4 TRBV20-1 - few TGCAGTGCCCTTGGGGAGGCACTTCAGTACTTC CSALGEALQYF
TRBJ2-3 TRBV6-5 TRBD2 few TGTGCCAGCAGGCGGGGTGGGGGGGCAGATACGCAGTATTTT CASRRGGGADTQYF
TRBJ2-5 TRBV4-3 TRBD2 - TGCGCCAGCAGCCAAGAATTAGCGGGGGTCCAAGAGACCCAGTACTTC CASSQELAGVQETQYF
TRBJ2-3 TRBV6-5 TRBD1 - TGTGCCAGCAGCCTGACAGGGGGGAGAGATACGCAGTATTTT CASSLTGGRDTQYF
TRBJ2-6 TRBV4-1 TRBD1 many TGCGCCAGCAGCCTAGATCCGGGACAGGGATCGACTGGGGCCAACGTCCTGACTTTC CASSLDPGQGSTGANVLTF
TRBJ2-2 TRBV7-9 - few TGTGCCAGCAGCCTCCTCGGACAGAAAATGAACACCGGGGAGCTGTTTTTT CASSLLGQKMNTGELFF
TRBJ2-3 TRBV4-3 TRBD2 few TGCGCCAGCAGCACCAGCGGGGCTAGGAATCCAGATACGCAGTATTTT CASSTSGARNPDTQYF
TRBJ1-1 TRBV5-1 - - TGCGCCAGCAGCCCAAGGACAGACCCGGGGAACACTGAAGCTTTCTTT CASSPRTDPGNTEAFF
TRBJ2-7 TRBV7-9 - - TGTGCCAGCAGCTTAGGACAGGCCGCGGGTTACGAGCAGTACTTC CASSLGQAAGYEQYF
TRBJ2-5 TRBV5-1 TRBD2 - TGCGCCAGCAGCTCCGGGGGGGCCGGAGAGACCCAGTACTTC CASSSGGAGETQYF
TRBJ2-7 TRBV5-1 TRBD1 - TGCGCCAGCAGCCGGGGACAGGGCAACGAGCAGTACTTC CASSRGQGNEQYF
TRBJ2-3 TRBV20-1 - - TGCAGTGGCGGGGGCACAGATACGCAGTATTTT CSGGGTDTQYF
TRBJ2-7 TRBV5-6 - - TGTGCCAGCAGCTTGTGGGGCAGCCCCTACGAGCAGTACTTC CASSLWGSPYEQYF
TRBJ2-4 TRBV27 - - TGTGCCAGCGGGGAACAGGGCGCCAAAAACATTCAGTACTTC CASGEQGAKNIQYF
TRBJ1-2 TRBV6-5 TRBD1 few TGTGCCAGCAGTTACATGGACAGGGCGTGGTTCCTTGGCTACACCTTC CASSYMDRAWFLGYTF
TRBJ1-2 TRBV19 TRBD1 few TGTGCCAGTAGTGCGGACAGGGGCAGCTATGGCTACACCTTC CASSADRGSYGYTF
TRBJ1-5 TRBV7-2 - few TGTGCCAGCAGTCAACTCTCGGGGGGCACGGGGCCCCAGCATTTT CASSQLSGGTGPQHF
TRBJ2-2 TRBV10-3 - few TGTGCCATCAGACAGGTCCTGAACACCGGGGAGCTGTTTTTT CAIRQVLNTGELFF
TRBJ1-4 TRBV11-2 - - TGTGCCAGCAGCCCCCGAGGGCTCGGTGAAAAACTGTTTTTT CASSPRGLGEKLFF
TRBJ1-3 TRBV11-2 - few TGTGCCAGCAGCTTAGTTCCCGGCACCATATATTTT CASSLVPGTIYF
TRBJ1-2 TRBV15 TRBD1 - TGTGCCACCAGCAGAGAAACAGGGGCCTATGGCTACACCTTC CATSRETGAYGYTF
TRBJ2-5 TRBV5-1 TRBD1 few TGCGCCAGCAGCGTGACAGGGGCCGTGGGGGAGACCCAGTACTTC CASSVTGAVGETQYF
TRBJ2-2 TRBV5-1 TRBD2 few TGCGCCAGCAGGGTAGCGGGGACGAACACCGGGGAGCTGTTTTTT CASRVAGTNTGELFF
TRBJ2-7 TRBV6-4 - few TGTGCCAGCAGTGACTCGATGGGCAGATCACTCTCCTACGAGCAGTACTTC CASSDSMGRSLSYEQYF
TRBJ2-2 TRBV4-3 - - TGCGCCAGCAGCCAAGATGAGGGTCCGCCGAACACCGGGGAGCTGTTTTTT CASSQDEGPPNTGELFF